This is a list of T cell receptor beta chains from one sample in a study of cytomegalovirus exposure and HLA in healthy donors. Some clones are missing from TCRdb's copy, which holds only in-frame ones; the method was immunoSEQ multiplex PCR. The repertoire holds approximately 150,000 clones, with 61% as singletons. The sequenced material came from PBMCs. The source is a male donor in good health and CMV-seronegative. Both conserved end residues are part of each CDR3. Each record gives: V gene, D gene, J gene, clone size, CDR3 protein, CDR3 DNA. The D gene is left open where the match is weak. A clone size is listed for some rows: how often the clone was seen (once, few, many), or a class if it is expanded.

TRBV2	TRBD1	TRBJ2-5	.	CASRGDRAGGETQYF	TGTGCCAGCAGAGGGGACAGGGCAGGCGGAGAGACCCAGTACTTC
TRBV4-2	TRBD1	TRBJ1-2	few	CASSPPTRTGDYGYTF	TGTGCCAGCAGCCCCCCAACAAGGACAGGAGACTATGGCTACACCTTC
TRBV25-1	TRBD1	TRBJ2-1	once	CASSVPGQVDNEQFF	TGTGCCAGCAGTGTACCGGGACAGGTTGACAATGAGCAGTTCTTC
TRBV11-2	.	TRBJ2-2	.	CASSLVLELFF	TGTGCCAGCAGCTTAGTCTTGGAGCTGTTTTTT
TRBV29-1	TRBD2	TRBJ2-5	.	CSVVQLAGVETQYF	TGCAGCGTTGTACAGCTAGCGGGGGTGGAGACCCAGTACTTC
TRBV2	TRBD1	TRBJ1-2	.	CASSEQLTGSNF	TGTGCCAGCAGTGAACAGTTGACAGGGTCTAACTTC
TRBV5-1	TRBD2	TRBJ2-3	few	CASKRGSNTDTQYF	TGCGCCAGCAAGCGGGGGAGTAACACAGATACGCAGTATTTT
TRBV6-5	.	TRBJ2-2	.	CASSRDTTGELFF	TGTGCCAGCAGTCGGGACACCACCGGGGAGCTGTTTTTT
TRBV7-9	TRBD2	TRBJ2-5	.	CASRIGGEETQYF	TGTGCCAGCAGGATCGGGGGGGAAGAGACCCAGTACTTC
TRBV6-5	.	TRBJ2-3	few	CASSSPGDASTDTQYF	TGTGCCAGCAGTTCCCCGGGAGATGCTAGCACAGATACGCAGTATTTT
TRBV15	.	TRBJ2-3	.	CATSSLGETRKYF	TGTGCCACCAGCAGTTTAGGCGAGACTAGGAAATATTTT
TRBV6-5	.	TRBJ1-2	.	CASSYLPEGNGYTF	TGTGCCAGCAGTTACCTCCCGGAGGGGAATGGCTACACCTTC
TRBV6-4	TRBD1	TRBJ2-1	.	CASSPTGGSYNEQFF	TGTGCCAGCAGCCCGACAGGGGGCTCCTACAATGAGCAGTTCTTC
TRBV10-2	.	TRBJ1-5	.	CASSPDSYSNQPQHF	TGCGCCAGCAGCCCCGACAGTTATAGCAATCAGCCCCAGCATTTT
TRBV29-1	.	TRBJ2-7	.	CSVELAEGWGRPRNEQYF	TGCAGCGTTGAACTCGCGGAGGGGTGGGGCCGGCCACGTAACGAGCAGTACTTC
TRBV18	.	TRBJ2-7	.	CASSPDLRTGYYEQYF	TGTGCTAGCTCACCAGATCTCCGTACAGGGTACTACGAGCAGTACTTC
TRBV27	TRBD2	TRBJ2-2	.	CASSSSGTNTGELFF	TGTGCCAGCAGTTCTAGCGGGACGAACACCGGGGAGCTGTTTTTT
TRBV7-8	.	TRBJ1-4	.	CASSLEARVPNEKLFF	TGTGCCAGCAGCTTAGAAGCGAGGGTCCCAAATGAAAAACTGTTTTTT
TRBV9	TRBD2	TRBJ2-7	.	CTSSGTSGATYEQYF	TGTACCAGCAGCGGGACTAGCGGGGCTACCTACGAGCAGTACTTC
TRBV10-1	TRBD2	TRBJ2-7	.	CASSESGTSGGPLREQYF	TGCGCCAGCAGTGAGTCGGGGACTAGCGGGGGACCTCTACGCGAGCAGTACTTC
TRBV19	TRBD1	TRBJ2-1	.	CASSMGQGPSYNEQFF	TGTGCCAGTAGTATGGGACAGGGTCCCTCCTACAATGAGCAGTTCTTC
TRBV27	.	TRBJ2-7	.	CASSLTGRSYEQYF	TGTGCCAGCAGTTTGACAGGTCGCTCCTACGAGCAGTACTTC
TRBV5-1	TRBD2	TRBJ2-7	once	CASSLIAGPYEQYF	TGCGCCAGCAGCTTAATAGCGGGGCCCTACGAGCAGTACTTC
TRBV19	TRBD1	TRBJ1-1	few	CASSRQGREHTEAFF	TGTGCCAGTAGTAGACAGGGGAGGGAGCACACTGAAGCTTTCTTT
TRBV7-3	TRBD1	TRBJ2-2	.	CASSPTTGAGELFF	TGTGCCAGCAGCCCGACGACAGGGGCCGGGGAGCTGTTTTTT
TRBV4-3	TRBD1	TRBJ2-7	few	CASSPHTGAYEQYF	TGCGCCAGCAGCCCCCACACAGGGGCCTACGAGCAGTACTTC
TRBV2	TRBD1	TRBJ2-1	.	CASSGTGVDNEQFF	TGTGCCAGCAGCGGGACAGGGGTGGACAATGAGCAGTTCTTC
TRBV6-1	.	TRBJ1-5	.	CASFRDSNQPQHF	TGTGCCAGCTTCAGGGATAGCAATCAGCCCCAGCATTTT
TRBV7-8	TRBD1	TRBJ1-5	.	CASTKLEGAGQPQHF	TGTGCCAGCACCAAGCTCGAGGGGGCCGGTCAGCCCCAGCATTTT
TRBV28	TRBD1	TRBJ2-4	once	CASSPRTGRNLLAKNIQYF	TGTGCCAGCAGTCCCAGGACAGGCCGGAACCTTCTAGCCAAAAACATTCAGTACTTC
TRBV5-5	TRBD1	TRBJ2-7	few	CASSTTDRVYEQYF	TGTGCCAGCAGCACAACTGACAGGGTTTACGAGCAGTACTTC
TRBV10-3	TRBD1	TRBJ1-5	.	CAIRDRVGPDQPQHF	TGTGCCATCAGGGACAGGGTTGGGCCTGATCAGCCCCAGCATTTT
TRBV6-6	TRBD1	TRBJ1-6	.	CASSYRQGNSPLHF	TGTGCCAGCAGTTACCGACAGGGTAACTCACCCCTCCACTTT
TRBV7-9	.	TRBJ1-2	.	CASSLGSAGNYGYTF	TGTGCCAGCAGCTTAGGGTCCGCGGGGAACTATGGCTACACCTTC
TRBV7-9	TRBD2	TRBJ2-1	.	CASSPDTGLAKNEQFF	TGTGCCAGCAGCCCCGATACGGGACTAGCGAAGAATGAGCAGTTCTTC
TRBV12-1	.	TRBJ2-1	.	CASSPGASGAYNEQFF	TGTGCCAGCAGTCCAGGGGCTAGCGGGGCATACAATGAGCAGTTCTTC
TRBV30	.	TRBJ2-7	.	CAWSVDPTAGGYF	TGTGCCTGGAGTGTAGACCCCACCGCCGGGGGGTACTTC
TRBV4-3	TRBD2	TRBJ2-3	.	CASSLSGGAGDTQYF	TGCGCCAGCAGCCTTAGCGGGGGGGCGGGAGATACGCAGTATTTT
TRBV11-2	.	TRBJ2-5	.	CASSRGQQETQYF	TGTGCCAGCAGCCGGGGACAACAAGAGACCCAGTACTTC
TRBV30	TRBD1	TRBJ1-3	.	CAWSITRDRGGSGNTIYF	TGTGCCTGGAGTATAACGCGGGACAGGGGAGGTTCTGGAAACACCATATATTTT
TRBV28	.	TRBJ1-2	.	CASSRSGSDYGYTF	TGTGCCAGCAGCCGTAGCGGCTCAGACTATGGCTACACCTTC
TRBV19	TRBD1	TRBJ1-2	.	CASSIGTGANYGYTF	TGTGCCAGTAGTATTGGGACAGGGGCTAACTATGGCTACACCTTC
TRBV7-9	TRBD2	TRBJ2-1	once	CATRPGSGGANEQFF	TGTGCCACCCGGCCGGGAAGCGGGGGGGCGAATGAGCAGTTCTTC
TRBV7-3	.	TRBJ2-3	few	CASSLSGGEDTQYF	TGTGCCAGCAGCTTAAGCGGGGGCGAAGATACGCAGTATTTT
TRBV10-2	TRBD2	TRBJ2-1	few	CARSGGYDNEQFF	TGCGCCAGGTCGGGGGGGTACGACAATGAGCAGTTCTTC
TRBV19	TRBD1	TRBJ2-2	few	CASSGAGTGGLSLTGELFF	TGTGCCAGTAGTGGGGCCGGGACAGGGGGACTAAGCCTCACCGGGGAGCTGTTTTTT
TRBV6-5	.	TRBJ2-1	.	CASSYGQVRNEQFF	TGTGCCAGCAGTTATGGGCAGGTCCGGAATGAGCAGTTCTTC
TRBV14	.	TRBJ2-5	.	CASSQGRLVETQYF	TGTGCCAGCAGCCAAGGACGACTAGTAGAGACCCAGTACTTC
TRBV7-2	.	TRBJ1-1	.	CASSQAGIVTEAFF	TGTGCCAGCAGCCAAGCAGGGATTGTCACTGAAGCTTTCTTT
TRBV5-1	TRBD1	TRBJ1-2	.	CASSSGTVTNYGYTF	TGCGCCAGCAGCTCCGGGACAGTTACTAACTATGGCTACACCTTC
TRBV4-1	.	TRBJ1-5	few	CASSQRGHSNQPQHF	TGCGCCAGCAGCCAACGCGGCCATAGCAATCAGCCCCAGCATTTT
TRBV27	.	TRBJ2-7	.	CASSFGLPISYEQYF	TGTGCCAGCAGTTTCGGACTACCGATCTCCTACGAGCAGTACTTC
TRBV28	TRBD1	TRBJ2-5	.	CASSSGPRTGGYQETQYF	TGTGCCAGCAGTTCCGGTCCCCGGACAGGGGGGTACCAAGAGACCCAGTACTTC
TRBV19	TRBD1	TRBJ1-4	.	CASAQGVGEKLFF	TGTGCCAGCGCACAGGGGGTCGGGGAAAAACTGTTTTTT
TRBV7-2	TRBD2	TRBJ2-3	.	CASSHLGGGVTQYF	TGTGCCAGCAGCCATCTTGGCGGGGGGGTTACGCAGTATTTT
TRBV5-4	TRBD1	TRBJ2-7	.	CASSPGQLVYEQYF	TGTGCCAGCAGCCCGGGACAGCTTGTCTACGAGCAGTACTTC
TRBV5-1	.	TRBJ2-2	.	CASSLDSPNTGELFF	TGCGCCAGCAGCTTGGACAGTCCGAACACCGGGGAGCTGTTTTTT
TRBV18	.	TRBJ1-2	.	CASSPGRGRYYGYTF	TGTGCCAGCTCACCAGGAAGGGGCCGCTACTATGGCTACACCTTC
TRBV7-9	.	TRBJ1-4	few	CASSPIPGARGANEKLFF	TGTGCCAGCAGCCCAATCCCGGGAGCCAGAGGGGCTAATGAAAAACTGTTTTTT